These 2 T cell receptor beta chains came from one sample sequenced in a study of blood T cell repertoires in COVID-19. TCRdb's copy holds only in-frame clones and misses some; the assay was immunoSEQ multiplex PCR. The sample has approximately 300,000 clones, 80% to 90% seen once; the top ten hold about 6%. The sample consisted of peripheral blood. These receptors originate from a man younger than 35 who had recovered from COVID-19.

The genes are TRBV7-3 and TRBJ1-2, with a possible D match to TRBD1 (5 bases). V was clipped by 0 bases and J by 6 bases, with 11 bases between them. Per the germline V gene, CDR1 is SGHTA and CDR2 is FQGTGA. This CDR3 contains 14 residues. CDR3: CASSLTKQGDGYTF. Written as DNA, the CDR3 is TGTGCCAGCAGCTTAACGAAACAAGGGGATGGCTACACCTTC. The entire variable domain, with the rest obtained from reference TRBV7-3 and TRBJ1-2, is as follows: GAGVSQTPSNKVTEKGKYVELRCDPISGHTALYWYRQSLGQGPEFLIYFQGTGAADDSGLPNDRFFAVRPEGSVSTLKIQRTERGDSAVYLCASSLTKQGDGYTFGSGTRLTVV.

The chain couples TRBV7-2 to TRBJ2-7, with 11 bases matching TRBD2. J gave up 6 bases and V 7 bases, and 8 bases lay outside the gene matches. The CDR3 spans 14 residues. Germline values: CDR1 SGHTA, CDR2 FQGNSA. The CDR3 DNA is TGTGCCAGCACCTCCGGGACTAGCGGTCGCGAGCAGTACTTC. Translating gives CASTSGTSGREQYF.